The T cell receptor beta chain under discussion was sequenced for a study of blood T cells in healthy people across ages. Alongside a J-beta primer mix, a sample-barcoded 5' primer served in a second PCR lasting about 6 to 11 cycles. Each cDNA molecule was tagged by a template-switch adaptor with 12 random nucleotides. TCRdb called the 5' RACE reads again in MiXCR, with one record for every CDR3 protein. In the table there are 500,000 to 550,000 distinct CDR3 sequences, around 24% of which are singletons. With 0 bases clipped from V and 4 bases from J, the junction kept 6 bases outside the gene matches. CDR3 length: 16 amino acids. CDR1 and CDR2 from the germline V gene are SQVTM and ANQGSEA. These data are also associated with another study on T cells of mothers and their children.

The sample consisted of blood. The chain joins TRBV29-1 to TRBJ2-7, with 13 bases matching TRBD2. The receptor comes from a boy aged 10-17 years in good health. The CDR3 spells CSVEDTSGRAGYEQYF. The CDR3 DNA reads TGCAGCGTTGAAGATACTAGCGGGAGGGCCGGGTACGAGCAGTACTTC.